These 32 T cell receptor beta chains were all obtained from the same sample, sequenced in a study of prognosis after radiotherapy for stage I lung cancer (dated by TCRdb to the early 2020s). The sequencer listed for this sample is Illumina HiSeq 3000. Two rounds of multiplex PCR were performed to amplify the TCR beta CDR3 region from genomic DNA. The first PCR round used primers specific to each TRBV and TRBJ gene, with sequences filed in Chinese patent CN105087789A. TCRdb reprocessing: public reads trimmed at Q25 with fastp, clones called with MiXCR, in-frame beta chains kept. When rows share a CDR3 protein, they turn into one entry using the most common DNA and genes. In all, the sample holds around 20,000 distinct CDR3 sequences, and around three fifths of those were seen once. The ten largest clonotypes hold 25% to 30% of the sample. Specimen: PBMCs, collected before or after stereotactic body radiation therapy (not recorded which). The receptors were sampled from a donor at least 50 years old with non-small cell lung cancer.

This chain links TRBV20-1 with TRBJ1-2; tentative D call: TRBD1 (5 bases). Trimming took 6 bases from V and 2 from J, leaving 10 bases between them. The CDR3 consists of 12 residues. Germline V CDR1 and CDR2: DFQATT, SNEGSKA (reference sequence). CDR3 nucleotide sequence: TGCAGTGCCGCCAGGGCGAACTATGGCTACACCTTC. Its translation: CSAARANYGYTF.

This chain uses TRBV20-1 with TRBJ2-7; 9 bases are a match to TRBD2. The CDR3 is 15 residues long. The trim removed 5 bases at V and 2 bases at J, leaving 10 bases unmatched. Germline assignment: CDR1 DFQATT and CDR2 SNEGSKA (reference sequence). The CDR3 here is CSAPPSAGGTYEQYF. DNA of the CDR3: TGCAGTGCTCCCCCCTCTGCGGGAGGGACCTACGAGCAGTACTTC.

There are many counts of this clonotype. A much bigger clone sits one base away, suggesting this may be a read error. The chain employs TRBV2 and TRBJ2-2; 8 bases line up with TRBD2. The germline gives CDR1 SNHLY, CDR2 FYNNEI. V was pared by 7 bases and J by 0 bases, with 4 bases of the junction left unmatched. This CDR3 region has 15 residues. This CDR3 is CASKGSGANTGELFF. In DNA, the CDR3 is TGTGCCAGCAAAGGTAGCGGGGCGAACACCGGGGAGCTGTTTTTT.

This clonotype was counted many times. The chain carries TRBV20-1 and TRBJ2-7; a possible D gene is TRBD2 (5 bases). In germline, CDR1 is DFQATT, CDR2 SNEGSKA (reference sequence). V lost 4 bases and J lost 5, with 18 bases in between. This CDR3 region has 14 residues. This CDR3 reads CSATAPSRADEQYF. The CDR3 DNA is TGCAGTGCTACGGCCCCTAGCCGGGCTGACGAGCAGTACTTC.

This clonotype was picked up many times. The V gene is TRBV29-1, the J gene TRBJ2-1; 13 positions agree with TRBD2. The CDR3 contains 13 residues. Trimming cost V 4 bases and J 10 bases; bases outside gene matches: 4. Germline values: CDR1 SQVTM, CDR2 ANQGSEA. CDR3 protein: CSVVGLAGEEQFF. CDR3 coding DNA: TGCAGCGTTGTCGGACTAGCGGGAGAAGAGCAGTTCTTC.

Notes on this clonotype: The junction differs from germline at one of its ends, possibly a read error. The chain is built from TRBV6-4 and TRBJ1-2, with TRBD1 identical over 7 bases. The germline gives CDR1 MRHNA, CDR2 SNTAGT. The CDR3 has 13 amino acids. The CDR3 coding sequence is TGTGTCAGCAGTGACAGGGACACCGGTGGCTACACCTTC. Its translation is CVSSDRDTGGYTF.

Ten or more counts support this clonotype. This could be a read error, since a much larger clone is one nucleotide away. The rearrangement joins TRBV5-1 to TRBJ2-3; the D gene is possibly TRBD2 (5 bases). The CDR3 is made up of 15 amino acids. In germline, CDR1 is SGHRS, CDR2 YFSETQ. The V end lost 0 bases, the J end lost 4 bases, and 12 bases lay between the germline ends. CDR3: CASSLDSGMADTQYF. DNA for the CDR3: TGCGCCAGCAGCTTGGATTCGGGAATGGCAGATACGCAGTATTTT.

The V and J genes are TRBV5-1 and TRBJ2-7, with TRBD2 matching over 10 bases. CDR1 and CDR2 from the germline V gene are SGHRS and YFSETQ. CDR3 length: 16 residues. The V segment lost 3 bases and the J segment 4 bases; nucleotides outside the gene matches: 10. The CDR3, as DNA: TGCGCCAGCAGCTACCCGCCGGGACTAGCGACTTACGAGCAGTACTTC. Protein: CASSYPPGLATYEQYF.

This clonotype has at least ten counts. This chain uses TRBV18 with TRBJ2-7, with TRBD2 matching over 8 bases. Losses at the gene ends were 0 bases for V and 6 bases for J; bases not matched to a gene: 1. Germline V gene data show CDR1 as KGHSH and CDR2 as LQKENI. The CDR3 contains 13 residues. The CDR3 protein is CASSPPAGGEQYF. CDR3 nucleotides: TGTGCCAGCTCACCACCGGCGGGGGGCGAGCAGTACTTC.

This clonotype counts as medium-sized (0.01 to 0.1%). CDR3 protein: CASSYAQGVGYTF. The CDR3 nucleotides are TGTGCCAGCAGTTACGCCCAAGGGGTCGGCTACACCTTC. This chain joins TRBV6-5 and TRBJ1-2, with a weak D call TRBD1 (5 bases). Per the germline V gene, CDR1 is MNHEY and CDR2 is SVGAGI. V dropped 2 bases and J dropped 8 bases, with 12 bases sitting between them. The CDR3 is 13 residues long.

By sample fraction, this clonotype is medium-sized. The chain recombines TRBV27 with TRBJ2-7; 7 nucleotides match TRBD1. Trimming cost V 5 bases and J 2 bases; bases outside gene matches: 6. The germline gives CDR1 MNHEY, CDR2 SMNVEV (reference sequence). There are 14 residues in the CDR3. The CDR3 DNA follows: TGTGCCAGCAGTCCATCAAGGGGGCCCTACGAGCAGTACTTC. As protein: CASSPSRGPYEQYF.

This clonotype has ten or more counts. The rearrangement uses TRBV29-1 and TRBJ1-1, with D maybe TRBD1 (6 bases). Germline CDR1 SQVTM, CDR2 ANQGSEA. The length of the CDR3 is 14 residues. V dropped 8 bases and J dropped 0 bases, with 16 bases sitting between them. This CDR3 reads CSSTTGHMNTEAFF. The CDR3 coding sequence is TGCAGCTCCACGACGGGACACATGAACACTGAAGCTTTCTTT. The variable domain in full, with the rest retrieved from reference TRBV29-1 and TRBJ1-1, is SAVISQKPSRDICQRGTSLTIQCQVDSQVTMMFWYRQQPGQSLTLIATANQGSEATYESGFVIDKFPISRPNLTFSTLTVSNMSPEDSSIYLCSSTTGHMNTEAFFGQGTRLTVV.

The chain is built from TRBV7-9 and TRBJ2-3; no definite D call. The germline CDR1 and CDR2 sequences are SEHNR and FQNEAQ (reference sequence). CDR3 length: 14 amino acids. Trimming cost V 3 bases and J 2 bases, with 9 bases left between them. DNA of the CDR3: TGTGCCAGCAGCTTTTCGAGGTCCACAGATACGCAGTATTTT. Encoded protein: CASSFSRSTDTQYF.

CDR3 sequence (DNA): TGTGCCAGCGGTTCGCTGTGTGGCGACACAGATACGCAGTATTTT. Translated, it gives CASGSLCGDTDTQYF. The chain couples TRBV12-3 or TRBV12-4 to TRBJ2-3; D gene unclear. The V end was cut by 8 bases, the J end by 2 bases, with 17 bases between. The CDR3 loop spans 15 amino acids.

Of note for this clonotype: Being one base from a much bigger clone, this may be a read error. The chain couples TRBV2 to TRBJ2-7; D remains unclear. Trimming took off 1 base at V and 4 bases at J, with 11 bases between the two ends. Germline V CDR1 and CDR2: SNHLY, FYNNEI. The CDR3 totals 14 residues. The CDR3 DNA reads TGTGCCAGCAGTGAAGGTGGGATCGGGTACGAGCAGTACTTC. It yields the protein CASSEGGIGYEQYF.

This clonotype appeared many times. The CDR3 sequence is CASSLELGGTEAFF. Written as DNA, the CDR3 is TGTGCCAGCAGCTTGGAGCTGGGTGGGACTGAAGCTTTCTTT. J is TRBJ1-1 and V is TRBV5-6; no definite D call. This CDR3 spans 14 amino acids. Trimming cost V 0 bases and J 5 bases, with 11 bases left between them. The germline V gene has CDR1 SGHDT and CDR2 YYEEEE.

This clonotype was recorded at least ten times. This rearrangement joins TRBV19 to TRBJ1-3, with TRBD1 as a possible D gene (5 bases). V lost 5 bases, J lost 2 bases, and 16 bases lay in between. Germline CDR1 and CDR2: LNHDA and SQIVND (reference sequence). The CDR3 length is 16 residues. CDR3 amino acids: CASSFQPGLTGNTIYF. The CDR3 nucleotides are TGTGCCAGTAGTTTCCAACCGGGACTTACTGGAAACACCATATATTTT.

On this clonotype itself: It differs at one base from a far larger clone, so likely a read error. J is TRBJ2-1 and V is TRBV6-2 or TRBV6-3; no clear D. Trimming left V 4 bases short and J 7 bases short, with 23 bases between. This CDR3 has 17 residues. Germline V gene data show CDR1 as MNHEY and CDR2 as SVGEGT. The CDR3 is CASSSEAPGNWLNEQFF. CDR3 DNA: TGTGCCAGCAGTTCAGAAGCCCCCGGAAACTGGTTAAATGAGCAGTTCTTC.

This clonotype has just one count. The genes are TRBV11-3 and TRBJ1-3; D is ambiguous. V dropped 3 bases and J dropped 6 bases, with 12 bases sitting between them. In germline, CDR1 is SGHNT, CDR2 YENEEA. The CDR3 runs 14 residues. The CDR3 protein is CASSFTRVVNTIYF. DNA of the CDR3: TGTGCCAGCAGCTTTACGAGGGTCGTAAACACCATATATTTT. The entire variable domain, with the rest obtained from reference TRBV11-3 and TRBJ1-3, is as follows: EAGVVQSPRYKIIEKKQPVAFWCNPISGHNTLYWYLQNLGQGPELLIRYENEEAVDDSQLPKDRFSAERLKGVDSTLKIQPAELGDSAVYLCASSFTRVVNTIYFGEGSWLTVV.

In this sample, this clonotype is medium-sized (0.01 to 0.1%). This rearrangement joins TRBV6-1 to TRBJ2-7; 13 bases fit TRBD2. The CDR3 length is 15 residues. V lost 5 bases, J lost 6 bases, and 7 bases stayed unmatched. In germline, CDR1 is MNHNS, CDR2 SASEGT. The CDR3 sequence: CASSRTSGSVSEQYF. The CDR3 DNA reads TGTGCCAGCAGTCGGACTAGCGGGAGCGTCTCCGAGCAGTACTTC.

The genes are TRBV7-2 and TRBJ2-1, with D unresolved. Germline CDR1 SGHTA, CDR2 FQGNSA. The V end lost 1 base, the J end lost 3 bases, and 7 bases lay between the germline ends. This CDR3 is 14 amino acids long. The CDR3 DNA reads TGTGCCAGCAGCTTAGGGAGAAACTACAATGAGCAGTTCTTC. It yields the protein CASSLGRNYNEQFF.

Remarks on this clonotype: This is likely an artifact of a read error, given a far larger clone one base away. In DNA, the CDR3 is TGTGCCAGCAGCGCCCAGCCGGGGGCCTACGAGCAGTTCTTC. Translation: CASSAQPGAYEQFF. V usage is TRBV7-2 and J usage is TRBJ2-1; D is tentatively TRBD1 or TRBD2 (6 bases each). From germline, CDR1 is SGHTA and CDR2 FQGNSA. This CDR3 is 14 amino acids long. Trimming shortened V by 5 bases and J by 10 bases, and 18 bases separated the two germline ends.

This chain links TRBV6-1 with TRBJ2-7; D perhaps matches TRBD1 (5 bases). Germline V gene data show CDR1 as MNHNS and CDR2 as SASEGT. V gave up 3 bases and J gave up 0 bases, with 12 bases separating them. The CDR3 runs 15 residues. The CDR3 loop is CASSDVGQLSYEQYF. The CDR3, as DNA: TGTGCCAGCAGTGATGTAGGACAACTCTCCTACGAGCAGTACTTC.

In regard to this clonotype: A far bigger clonotype differs at one base, so this is likely a read error. The J gene is TRBJ2-1, the V gene TRBV6-1, with unresolved D. Germline lookup yields CDR1 MNHNS and CDR2 SASEGT. This CDR3 comprises 13 residues. The CDR3 DNA sequence: TGTACCAGCAGCCCTCACGATGGAGCAGAGCAGTTCTTC. This gives the protein CTSSPHDGAEQFF.

The genes are TRBV6-1 and TRBJ1-1; weak D call: TRBD1 (5 bases). Germline V CDR1 and CDR2: MNHNS, SASEGT. V was clipped by 1 base and J by 7 bases, with 16 bases between them. CDR3 length: 15 amino acids. The CDR3 spells CASSEVVKDQGEAFF. In DNA form, the CDR3 reads TGTGCCAGCAGTGAAGTTGTGAAAGACCAGGGTGAAGCTTTCTTT.

On this clonotype: At one boundary the junction diverges from the germline segment, which might be a read error. The chain couples TRBV12-3 or TRBV12-4 to TRBJ1-1; TRBD1 matches 9 bases. This CDR3 region has 19 residues. This CDR3 is CASSLPSGQGLTIGTEAFF. The CDR3 nucleotides read TGTGCCAGCAGTTTACCGTCGGGACAGGGTTTAACTATTGGAACTGAAGCTTTCTTC.

For this clonotype: Germline and junction disagree at one end, which may indicate a read error. V gene TRBV5-4 combines with J gene TRBJ2-1; TRBD2 agrees at 9 bases. There are 15 residues in the CDR3. Looked up from germline, CDR1 is SGHNT and CDR2 is YYREEE (reference sequence). CDR3 region: CVSSARTSVYNEQFF. CDR3 sequence (DNA): TGTGTCAGCAGCGCCAGGACTAGCGTCTACAATGAGCAGTTCTTC.

The rearrangement uses TRBV2 and TRBJ2-3; 12 positions agree with TRBD2. The germline gives CDR1 SNHLY, CDR2 FYNNEI. CDR3 length: 15 amino acids. The V gene end was trimmed by 5 bases and the J gene end by 4 bases; junction bases not matched to a gene: 4. The CDR3 sequence: CASSRLAGVPDTQYF. In DNA form, the CDR3 reads TGTGCCAGCAGTCGACTAGCGGGAGTGCCAGATACGCAGTATTTT.

The V call is TRBV20-1, the J call TRBJ2-3; a possible D gene is TRBD2 (6 bases). The germline V gene has CDR1 DFQATT and CDR2 SNEGSKA (reference sequence). This CDR3 is 13 amino acids long. The ends were cut back, 3 bases at V and 5 bases at J, with 12 bases in the middle. CDR3 region: CSASQRAQDTQYF. The DNA for the CDR3 is TGCAGTGCTAGTCAGCGGGCCCAAGATACGCAGTATTTT.

This clonotype was seen at least ten times. The chain links TRBV14 to TRBJ1-6; D uncertain. CDR1 is SGHDN and CDR2 is FVKESK in the germline V gene. This CDR3 has 14 residues. V lost 0 bases and J 6 bases, leaving 6 bases between the germline ends. Here the CDR3 reads CASSQETRNSPLHF. The DNA for the CDR3 is TGTGCCAGCAGCCAAGAAACCCGTAATTCACCCCTCCACTTT.

The chain has TRBV2 and TRBJ2-1; D ambiguous. Trimming took 5 bases from V and 15 from J, leaving 17 bases between them. The length of the CDR3 is 12 residues. Germline assignment: CDR1 SNHLY and CDR2 FYNNEI. CDR3 loop: CASSPSTVRRFF. In DNA, the CDR3 is TGTGCCAGCAGTCCTAGTACAGTGCGACGGTTCTTC.

The chain joins TRBV20-1 to TRBJ2-5, with 8 bases lining up with TRBD2. The V gene's germline CDR1 is DFQATT and CDR2 SNEGSKA (reference sequence). The CDR3 is made up of 13 amino acids. V trimming: 3 bases; J trimming: 9 bases; junction bases outside the gene matches: 9. The CDR3 sequence is CSARRDSGGAQYF. The CDR3 bases are TGCAGTGCTAGGCGGGACTCCGGGGGGGCCCAGTACTTC.